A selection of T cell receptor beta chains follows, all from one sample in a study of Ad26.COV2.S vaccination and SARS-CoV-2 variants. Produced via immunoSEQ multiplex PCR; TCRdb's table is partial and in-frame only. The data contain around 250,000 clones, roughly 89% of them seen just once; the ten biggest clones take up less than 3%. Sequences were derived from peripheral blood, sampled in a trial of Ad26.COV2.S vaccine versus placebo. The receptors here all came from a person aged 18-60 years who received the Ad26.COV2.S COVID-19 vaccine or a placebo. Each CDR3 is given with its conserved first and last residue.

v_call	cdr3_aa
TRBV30	CAWSGTGVFYEQYF
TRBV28	CASSTLDELSGANVLTF
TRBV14	CASSQLGGRTSGFEQFF
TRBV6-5	CASSRTRGPNTEAFF
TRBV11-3	CASSHPGPTDTQYF
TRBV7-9	CASSLEGFTGELFF
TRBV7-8	CASSLRPGAGELFF
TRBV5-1	CASSEQGGNEKLFF
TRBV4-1	CASSQSGTSGTDTQYF
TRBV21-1	CASSSREGNQPQHF
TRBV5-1	CASSYNDRSTDTQYF
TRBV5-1	CASSFGGDGPVGEQYF
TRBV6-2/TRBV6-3	CASSYGLAGVTSYNEQFF
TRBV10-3	CAISVTGSGNTIYF
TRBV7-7	CASSLGQSDEQFF
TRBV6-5	CASSSDRGKADTQYF
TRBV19	CASSIGTGYGANVLTF
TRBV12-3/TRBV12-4	CASSLAWGQPQHF
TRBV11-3	CASSSLATGELFF
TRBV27	CASRATGLAGVGGELFF
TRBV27	CASSLSRLAGAKETQYF
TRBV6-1	CASSDSSRGETQYF
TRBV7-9	CASSFYRGETQYF
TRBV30	CAWSVVGGNQPQHF
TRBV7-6	CASSLVGVRDTQYF
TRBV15	CATSRSLVRDIQYF
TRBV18	CASSPLGETEAFF
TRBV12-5	CASGTDKATDTQYF
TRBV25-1	CASSATGSLETQYF
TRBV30	CAWRGGQGNYGYTF
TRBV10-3	CATSGTDYSNQPQHF
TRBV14	CASSPPLATGELFF
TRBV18	CASSPFTSNEQFF
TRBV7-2	CASSLSLARHRETQYF
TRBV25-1	CASSVATGGNNSPLHF
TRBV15	CATSGDNRVNYGYTF
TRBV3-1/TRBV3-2	CASSQDLGNSPLHF
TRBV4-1	CASSQDPPGVGTGELFF
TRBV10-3	CAIGIRDDQYF
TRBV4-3	CASSQEEDSYNEQFF
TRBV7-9	CASSLFISGDFNEQFF
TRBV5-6	CASSMPPGQGTDTQYF
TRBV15	CATSRDLQRGGNTIYF
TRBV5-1	CASSSTGTGEYGYTF